This T cell receptor (beta chain) was documented in a study of lymphopenia after photon versus proton radiotherapy. General observations from the study: Authors raise, but do not show, better survival with proton therapy. Oligoclonal CD8+ Temra expansion after nadir drove photon patients' diversity drop.

As for this clone: Its cognate antigen is unknown.

Some clones are missing from TCRdb's copy, which holds only in-frame ones; the method was immunoSEQ multiplex PCR. The table has 37,000 or so clones, 85% seen once. V shed 8 bases and J shed 1 base, with 9 bases lying between them. This CDR3 region has 12 residues. The germline V gene encodes CDR1 MDHEN and CDR2 SYDVKM. The material was peripheral blood, obtained from a patient treated with photon-based radiotherapy. The chain employs TRBV28 and TRBJ2-7, with D possibly matching TRBD1 (6 bases). The receptor comes from a man aged 50-60 years with gastric cancer. CDR3 sequence: CASRDKSYEQYF. The CDR3 coding sequence is TGTGCCAGCCGGGACAAGTCCTACGAGCAGTACTTC. The whole variable domain, filled in from reference TRBV28 and TRBJ2-7, reads DVKVTQSSRYLVKRTGEKVFLECVQDMDHENMFWYRQDPGLGLRLIYFSYDVKMKEKGDIPEGYSVSREKKERFSLILESASTNQTSMYLCASRDKSYEQYFGPGTRLTVT.